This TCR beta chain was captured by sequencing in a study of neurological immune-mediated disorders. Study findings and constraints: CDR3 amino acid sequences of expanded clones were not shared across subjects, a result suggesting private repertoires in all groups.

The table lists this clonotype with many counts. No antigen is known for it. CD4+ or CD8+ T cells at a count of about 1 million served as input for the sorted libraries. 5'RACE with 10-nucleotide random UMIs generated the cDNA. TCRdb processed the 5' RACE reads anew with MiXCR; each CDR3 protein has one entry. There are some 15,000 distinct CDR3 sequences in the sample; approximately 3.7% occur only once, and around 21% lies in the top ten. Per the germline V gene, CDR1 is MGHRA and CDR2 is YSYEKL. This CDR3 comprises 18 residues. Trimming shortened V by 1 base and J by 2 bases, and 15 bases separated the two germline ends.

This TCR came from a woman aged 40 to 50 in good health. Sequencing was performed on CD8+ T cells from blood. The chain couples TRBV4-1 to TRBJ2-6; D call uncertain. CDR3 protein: CASSQGDRKVAGANVLTF. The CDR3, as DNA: TGCGCCAGCAGCCAAGGCGACCGTAAAGTGGCTGGGGCCAACGTCCTGACTTTC.